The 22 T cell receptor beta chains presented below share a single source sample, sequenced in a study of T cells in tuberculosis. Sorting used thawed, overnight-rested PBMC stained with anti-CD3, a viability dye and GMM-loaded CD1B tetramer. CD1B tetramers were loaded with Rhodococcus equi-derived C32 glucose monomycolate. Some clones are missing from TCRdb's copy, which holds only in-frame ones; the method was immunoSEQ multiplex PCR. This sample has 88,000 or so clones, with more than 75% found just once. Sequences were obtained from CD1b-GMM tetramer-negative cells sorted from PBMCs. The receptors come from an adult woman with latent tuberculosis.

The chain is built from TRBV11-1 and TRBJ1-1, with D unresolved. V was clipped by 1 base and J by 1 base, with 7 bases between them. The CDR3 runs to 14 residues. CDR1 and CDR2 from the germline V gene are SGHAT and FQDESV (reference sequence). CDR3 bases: TGTGCCAGCAGCTTAGAAACAGCGAACACTGAAGCTTTCTTT. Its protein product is CASSLETANTEAFF. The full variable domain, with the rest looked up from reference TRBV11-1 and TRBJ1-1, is EAEVAQSPRYKITEKSQAVAFWCDPISGHATLYWYRQILGQGPELLVQFQDESVVDDSQLPKDRFSAERLKGVDSTLKIQPAELGDSAMYLCASSLETANTEAFFGQGTRLTVV.

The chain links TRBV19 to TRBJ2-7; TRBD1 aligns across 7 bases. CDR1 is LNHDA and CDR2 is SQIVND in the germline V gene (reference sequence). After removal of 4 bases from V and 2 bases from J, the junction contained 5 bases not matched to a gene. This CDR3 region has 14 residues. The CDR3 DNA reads TGTGCCAGTAGTACCCGGACAGGCCCCTACGAGCAGTACTTC. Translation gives CASSTRTGPYEQYF.

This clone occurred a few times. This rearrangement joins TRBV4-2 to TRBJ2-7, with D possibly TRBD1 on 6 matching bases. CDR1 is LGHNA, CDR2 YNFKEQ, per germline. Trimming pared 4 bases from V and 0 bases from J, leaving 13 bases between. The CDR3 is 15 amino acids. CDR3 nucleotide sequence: TGTGCCAGCAGCCGGGGGCAGGGAGTCTCCTACGAGCAGTACGTC. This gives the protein CASSRGQGVSYEQYV.

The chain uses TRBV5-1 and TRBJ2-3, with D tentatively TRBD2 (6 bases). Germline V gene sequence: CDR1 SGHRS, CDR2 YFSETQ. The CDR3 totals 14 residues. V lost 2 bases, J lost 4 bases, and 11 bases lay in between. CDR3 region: CASSLMPGADTQYF. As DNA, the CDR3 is TGCGCCAGCAGCTTAATGCCGGGGGCAGATACGCAGTATTTT.

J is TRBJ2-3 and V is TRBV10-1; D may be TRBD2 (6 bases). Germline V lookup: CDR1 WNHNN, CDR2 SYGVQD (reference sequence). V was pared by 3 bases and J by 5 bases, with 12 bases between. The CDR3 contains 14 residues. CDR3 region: CASSDLTAGDTQYF. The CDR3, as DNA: TGCGCCAGCAGTGACCTCACAGCGGGAGATACGCAGTATTTT.

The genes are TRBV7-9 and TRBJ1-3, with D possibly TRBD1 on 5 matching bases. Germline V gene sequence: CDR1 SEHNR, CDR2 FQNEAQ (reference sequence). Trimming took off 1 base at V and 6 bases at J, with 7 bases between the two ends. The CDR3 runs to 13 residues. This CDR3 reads CASSLGQTNTIYF. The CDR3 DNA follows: TGTGCCAGCAGCTTAGGACAGACAAACACCATATATTTT.

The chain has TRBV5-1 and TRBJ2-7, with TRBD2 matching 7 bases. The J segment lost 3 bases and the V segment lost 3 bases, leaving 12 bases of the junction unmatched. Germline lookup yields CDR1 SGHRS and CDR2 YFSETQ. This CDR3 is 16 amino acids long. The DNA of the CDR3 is TGCGCCAGCAGCTCCCACCCGGGGAGGGCCCGCTACGAGCAGTACTTC. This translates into CASSSHPGRARYEQYF.

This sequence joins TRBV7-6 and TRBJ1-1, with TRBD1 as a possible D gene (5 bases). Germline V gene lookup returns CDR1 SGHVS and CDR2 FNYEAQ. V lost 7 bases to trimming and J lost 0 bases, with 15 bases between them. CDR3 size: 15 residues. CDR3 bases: TGTGCCAGCACCGAGCTAACAGGAATGAACACTGAAGCTTTCTTT. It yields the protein CASTELTGMNTEAFF.

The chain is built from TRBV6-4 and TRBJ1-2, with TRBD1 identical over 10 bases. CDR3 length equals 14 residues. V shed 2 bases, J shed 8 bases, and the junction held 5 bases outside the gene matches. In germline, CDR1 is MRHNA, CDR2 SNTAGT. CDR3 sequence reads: CASSDLDRGEGYTF. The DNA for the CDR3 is TGTGCCAGCAGTGACCTGGACAGGGGGGAAGGCTACACCTTC.

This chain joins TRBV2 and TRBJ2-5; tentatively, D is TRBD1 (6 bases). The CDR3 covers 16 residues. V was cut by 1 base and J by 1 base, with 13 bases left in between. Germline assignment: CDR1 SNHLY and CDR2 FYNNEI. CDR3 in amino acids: CASSEEWGRIQETQYF. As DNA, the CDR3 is TGTGCCAGCAGTGAAGAGTGGGGGCGCATCCAAGAGACCCAGTACTTC.

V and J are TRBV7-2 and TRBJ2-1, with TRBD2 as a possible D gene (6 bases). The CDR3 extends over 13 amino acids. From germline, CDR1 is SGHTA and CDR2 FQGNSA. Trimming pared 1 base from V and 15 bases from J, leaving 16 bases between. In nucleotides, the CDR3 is TGTGCCAGCAGCTTAGTGTTGCGGGACGATCCGTTCTTC. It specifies CASSLVLRDDPFF.

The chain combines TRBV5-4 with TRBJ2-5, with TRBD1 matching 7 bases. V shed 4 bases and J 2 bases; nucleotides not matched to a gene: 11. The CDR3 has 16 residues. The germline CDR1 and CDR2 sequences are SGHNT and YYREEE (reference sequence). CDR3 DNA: TGTGCCAGCAGCGCAGGGGGATCGGGGAATCAAGAGACCCAGTACTTC. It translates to CASSAGGSGNQETQYF.

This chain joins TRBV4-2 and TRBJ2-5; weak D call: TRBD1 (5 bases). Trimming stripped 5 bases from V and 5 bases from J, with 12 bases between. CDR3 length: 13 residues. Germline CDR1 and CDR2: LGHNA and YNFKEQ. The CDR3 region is CASSALGRETQYF. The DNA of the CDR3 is TGTGCCAGCAGCGCCCTGGGGCGCGAGACCCAGTACTTC.

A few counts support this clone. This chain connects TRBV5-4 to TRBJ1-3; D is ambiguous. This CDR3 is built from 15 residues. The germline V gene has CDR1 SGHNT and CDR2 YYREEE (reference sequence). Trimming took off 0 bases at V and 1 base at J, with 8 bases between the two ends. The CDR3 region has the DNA TGTGCCAGCAGCTTGGTTGGGAGATCTGGAAACACCATATATTTT. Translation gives CASSLVGRSGNTIYF.

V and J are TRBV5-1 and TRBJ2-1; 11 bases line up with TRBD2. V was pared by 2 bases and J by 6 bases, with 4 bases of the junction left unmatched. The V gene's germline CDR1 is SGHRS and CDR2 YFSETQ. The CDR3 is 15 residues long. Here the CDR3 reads CASSFKTSGVNEQFF. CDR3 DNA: TGCGCCAGCAGCTTTAAGACTAGCGGGGTCAATGAGCAGTTCTTC. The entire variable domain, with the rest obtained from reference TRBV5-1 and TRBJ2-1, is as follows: KAGVTQTPRYLIKTRGQQVTLSCSPISGHRSVSWYQQTPGQGLQFLFEYFSETQRNKGNFPGRFSGRQFSNSRSEMNVSTLELGDSALYLCASSFKTSGVNEQFFGPGTRLTVL.

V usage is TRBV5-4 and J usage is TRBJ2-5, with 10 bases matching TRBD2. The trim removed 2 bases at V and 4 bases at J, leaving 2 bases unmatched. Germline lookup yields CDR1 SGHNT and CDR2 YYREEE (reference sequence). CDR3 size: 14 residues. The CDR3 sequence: CASSLAGGLETQYF. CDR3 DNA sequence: TGTGCCAGCAGCTTAGCGGGGGGGCTAGAGACCCAGTACTTC.

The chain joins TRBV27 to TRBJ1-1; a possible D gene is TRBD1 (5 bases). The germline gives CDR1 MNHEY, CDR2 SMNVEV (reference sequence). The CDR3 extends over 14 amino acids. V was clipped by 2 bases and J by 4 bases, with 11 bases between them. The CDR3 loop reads CASSLNGGGTEAFF. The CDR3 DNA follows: TGTGCCAGCAGTTTAAACGGGGGGGGCACTGAAGCTTTCTTT.

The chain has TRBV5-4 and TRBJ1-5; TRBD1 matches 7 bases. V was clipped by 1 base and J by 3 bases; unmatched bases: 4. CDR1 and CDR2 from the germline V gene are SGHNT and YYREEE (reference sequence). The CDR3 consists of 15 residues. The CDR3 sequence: CASSLQGVHNQPQHF. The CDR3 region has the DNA TGTGCCAGCAGCTTGCAGGGGGTCCACAATCAGCCCCAGCATTTT.

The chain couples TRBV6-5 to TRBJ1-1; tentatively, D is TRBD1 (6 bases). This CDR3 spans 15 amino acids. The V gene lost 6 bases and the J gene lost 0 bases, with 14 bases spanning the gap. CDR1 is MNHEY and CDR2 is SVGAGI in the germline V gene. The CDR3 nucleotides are TGTGCCAGCAGGAGACAGGCGCTACTGAACACTGAAGCTTTCTTT. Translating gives CASRRQALLNTEAFF.

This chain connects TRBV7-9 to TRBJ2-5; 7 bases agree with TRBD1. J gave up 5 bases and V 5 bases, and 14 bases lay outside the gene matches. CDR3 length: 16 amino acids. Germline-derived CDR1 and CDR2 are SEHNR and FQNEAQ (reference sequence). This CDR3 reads CASSVRRQGILETQYF. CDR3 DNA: TGTGCCAGCAGCGTTAGACGACAGGGAATTTTGGAGACCCAGTACTTC. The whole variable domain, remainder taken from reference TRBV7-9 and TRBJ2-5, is DTGVSQNPRHKITKRGQNVTFRCDPISEHNRLYWYRQTLGQGPEFLTYFQNEAQLEKSRLLSDRFSAERPKGSFSTLEIQRTEQGDSAMYLCASSVRRQGILETQYFGPGTRLLVL.

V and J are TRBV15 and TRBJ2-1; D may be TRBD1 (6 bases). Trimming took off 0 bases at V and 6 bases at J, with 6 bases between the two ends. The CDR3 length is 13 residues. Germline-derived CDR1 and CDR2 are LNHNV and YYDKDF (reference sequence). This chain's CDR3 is CATSREGGNEQFF. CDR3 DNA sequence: TGTGCCACCAGCAGAGAAGGGGGCAATGAGCAGTTCTTC.

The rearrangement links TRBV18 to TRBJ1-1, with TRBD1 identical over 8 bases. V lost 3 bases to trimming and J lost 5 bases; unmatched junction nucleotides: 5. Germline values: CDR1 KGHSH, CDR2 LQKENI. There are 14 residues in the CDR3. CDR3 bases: TGTGCCAGCTCACCCCGACAGGGGAGGACTGAAGCTTTCTTT. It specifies CASSPRQGRTEAFF.